These T cell receptor beta chains were read from a single sample in a study of T cells in Graves' hyperthyroidism and ophthalmopathy. TCRdb processed the multiplex PCR reads anew with MiXCR; each CDR3 protein has one entry. The profile covers hundreds of thousands of distinct CDR3 sequences, with about 45% appearing a single time and roughly 8.2% taken by the ten largest. Sample: peripheral blood or thyroid tissue (not recorded which). The receptors come from a woman aged 18 to 35 with Graves' hyperthyroidism. Each CDR3 is given with its conserved first and last residue. D genes are given only for firm matches. Clone sizes are given selectively: once, few, many, or a class where the clone is expanded.

size	V	D	J	DNA	CDR3
NA	TRBV7-3	NA	TRBJ2-7	TGCGCCAGCAGCCAAGTCACTAGGACCGAGCAGTACTTC	CASSQVTRTEQYF
NA	TRBV10-3	TRBD2	TRBJ2-7	TGTGCCATCAGTGACCCCGGGACTAGCGAGCAGTACTTC	CAISDPGTSEQYF
NA	TRBV2	TRBD2	TRBJ2-7	TGTGCCAGCAGTGGAGGCGGGAGAGGGCACGAGCAGTACTTC	CASSGGGRGHEQYF
few	TRBV12-3/TRBV12-4	TRBD1	TRBJ2-7	TGTGCCAGCAGCCGACAGGGTGGCGAGCAGTACTTC	CASSRQGGEQYF
NA	TRBV7-2	NA	TRBJ2-3	TGTGCCAGTAGCCTAATCGGGAAGGCAGATACGCAGTATTTT	CASSLIGKADTQYF
NA	TRBV29-1	NA	TRBJ2-3	TGCAGCGTTGCTAGTGCAGATACGCAGTATTTT	CSVASADTQYF
NA	TRBV19	NA	TRBJ2-1	TGTGCCAGTAGTCCCGGGCGGGGCTTGAACAATGAGCAGTTCTTC	CASSPGRGLNNEQFF
NA	TRBV29-1	NA	TRBJ2-2	TGCAGCTTGGTTGCGAACACCGGGGAGCTGTTTTTT	CSLVANTGELFF
NA	TRBV2	TRBD2	TRBJ2-5	TGTGCCAGCAGTCCTTCTAGCGGAGAGACCCAGTACTTC	CASSPSSGETQYF
once	TRBV15	NA	TRBJ1-2	TGTGCCACCAGCAGAGTGGGGGGCTCTGGCTACACCTTC	CATSRVGGSGYTF
NA	TRBV7-6	NA	TRBJ1-5	TGTGCCAGCAGTTACTCAGTGGTATATAGCAATCAGCCCCAGCATTTT	CASSYSVVYSNQPQHF
NA	TRBV29-1	TRBD1	TRBJ1-5	TGCAGCTCCAACAGGGGATATCCCCAGCATTTT	CSSNRGYPQHF
NA	TRBV11-1	TRBD1	TRBJ1-3	TGTGCCAGCAGCCCAACAACAGGGACAGTTGGAAACACCATATATTTT	CASSPTTGTVGNTIYF
NA	TRBV7-2	TRBD1	TRBJ1-2	TGCGCCAGCAGCCAGGACAGGGGGTCGGGTGGCTACACCTTC	CASSQDRGSGGYTF
once	TRBV20-1	NA	TRBJ2-5	TGCAGCGGTGGCCCCGGGACCCAGTACTTC	CSGGPGTQYF
few	TRBV24-1	NA	TRBJ2-2	TGTGCCACCAGTGATTTTCGACGCGACCCGAACCGGGAGCTGTTTTTT	CATSDFRRDPNRELFF
NA	TRBV20-1	NA	TRBJ2-5	TGCAGTGCTAGAGACGCTAGCGAGCAAGAGACCCAGTACTTC	CSARDASEQETQYF
once	TRBV19	NA	TRBJ1-6	TGTGCCAGTAGTATTTTGGGGAGCTCCTATAATTCACCCCTCCACTTT	CASSILGSSYNSPLHF
few	TRBV7-8	TRBD2	TRBJ2-7	TGTGCCAGCAGCCCACAGCGGGAGCTATCCTACGAGCAGTACTTC	CASSPQRELSYEQYF
many	TRBV2	NA	TRBJ1-1	TGTGCCAGCAGTGAAGCCCTCAGGTACACTGAAGCTTTCTTT	CASSEALRYTEAFF
NA	TRBV24-1	TRBD2	TRBJ2-7	TGTGCCACCAGTGCTAGAGAGCGGGAGTACGAGCAGTACTTC	CATSAREREYEQYF
many	TRBV2	TRBD1	TRBJ2-7	TGTGCCAGCTCGACAGGGACGGCGTACTTC	CASSTGTAYF
few	TRBV20-1	NA	TRBJ2-7	TGCAGTGCCCGCCGAACGGCTAGCTCCTACGAGCAGTACTTC	CSARRTASSYEQYF
NA	TRBV19	NA	TRBJ1-1	TGTGCCAGTAGTATGACGGCCAGGGTGAACACTGAAGCTTTCTTT	CASSMTARVNTEAFF
once	TRBV7-2	NA	TRBJ1-2	TGTGCCAGCGGGCTACAGGGTCCATATGGCTACACCTTC	CASGLQGPYGYTF
few	TRBV19	TRBD2	TRBJ2-5	TGTGCCAGTAGTATTCGGGTGGGCGATAGCGGGAGAGAGACCCAGTACTTC	CASSIRVGDSGRETQYF
NA	TRBV7-9	TRBD2	TRBJ2-5	TGCGCCAGCAGCCAAGAAGGAGCGGGGGTTCAAGAGACCCAGTACTTC	CASSQEGAGVQETQYF
NA	TRBV7-9	TRBD1	TRBJ1-2	TGTGCCAGCAGTGTCCGGGACAGGGGCGATGGCTATGGCTACACCTTC	CASSVRDRGDGYGYTF
NA	TRBV6-1	NA	TRBJ1-2	TGTGCCAGCAGACGCGTAGGGTCTAGCTATGGCTACACCTTC	CASRRVGSSYGYTF
many	TRBV2	NA	TRBJ1-1	TGTGCCAGCGGGGACGGATTGAACACTGAAGCTTTCTTT	CASGDGLNTEAFF
many	TRBV5-1	NA	TRBJ1-1	TGTGCCAGCAGCTTAGAACAGAACACTGAAGCTTTCTTT	CASSLEQNTEAFF
NA	TRBV19	NA	TRBJ2-6	TGTGCCAGTAGTCCTTGGGCCGTCTCTGGGGCCAACGTCCTGACTTTC	CASSPWAVSGANVLTF
NA	TRBV24-1	NA	TRBJ2-3	TGTGCCACCAGGGGGGTGGCAGGGGAAGATACGCAGTATTTT	CATRGVAGEDTQYF
NA	TRBV2	TRBD1	TRBJ1-4	TGTGCCAGCAGAGACAGGGGGATGGATCAACTGTTTTTT	CASRDRGMDQLFF
many	TRBV6-5	NA	TRBJ1-2	TGTGCCAGCAGTTACAGTAACTATGGCTACACCTTC	CASSYSNYGYTF
NA	TRBV6-1	NA	TRBJ1-1	TGTGCCAGCAGCTACAAATCGACAGTAAGCACTGAAGCTTTCTTT	CASSYKSTVSTEAFF
NA	TRBV7-9	TRBD1	TRBJ2-6	TGTGCCAGCAGCTTCACAGGGGGCTCTGGGGCCAACGTCCTGACTTTC	CASSFTGGSGANVLTF
once	TRBV2	TRBD2	TRBJ2-2	TGTGCCAGCAGGAGAACAGTACTAGCGGGGAACACCGGGGAGCTGTTTTTT	CASRRTVLAGNTGELFF
NA	TRBV29-1	NA	TRBJ2-5	TGCAGCGTTGTAGGGCGGCGAGGGACCCAGTACTTC	CSVVGRRGTQYF